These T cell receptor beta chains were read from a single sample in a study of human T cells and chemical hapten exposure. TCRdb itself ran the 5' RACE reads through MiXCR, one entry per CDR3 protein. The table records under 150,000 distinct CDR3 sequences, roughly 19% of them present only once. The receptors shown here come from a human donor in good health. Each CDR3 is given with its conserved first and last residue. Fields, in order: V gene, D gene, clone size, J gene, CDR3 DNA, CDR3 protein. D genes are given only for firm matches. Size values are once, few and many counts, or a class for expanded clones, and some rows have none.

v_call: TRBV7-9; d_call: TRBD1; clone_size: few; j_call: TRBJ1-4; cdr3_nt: TGTGCCAGCAGCCTCCAATCGACAGGGAGGACTGAAAAACTGTTTTTT; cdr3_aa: CASSLQSTGRTEKLFF
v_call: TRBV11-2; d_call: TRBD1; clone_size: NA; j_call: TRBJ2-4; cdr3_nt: TGTGCCAGCAGCCAGGGACAAGGGGGCGGTGTGGTCAAAAACATTCAGTACTTC; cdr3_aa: CASSQGQGGGVVKNIQYF
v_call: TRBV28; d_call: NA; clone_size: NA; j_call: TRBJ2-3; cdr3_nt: TGTGCCAGCAGCAATCTCCGGGTCACTGGAAGCGGGCCAGATACGCAGTATTTT; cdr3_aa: CASSNLRVTGSGPDTQYF
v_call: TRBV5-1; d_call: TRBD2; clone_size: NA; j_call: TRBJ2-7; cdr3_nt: TGCGCCAGCAGCCCCGGACTAGCGGGACCCTACGAGCAGTACTTC; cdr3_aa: CASSPGLAGPYEQYF
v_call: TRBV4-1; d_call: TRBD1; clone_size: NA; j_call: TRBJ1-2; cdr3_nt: TGCGCCAGCAGCCAAGACGAGGGGCAGGGGGTGGTTACCGGCTATGGCTACACCTTC; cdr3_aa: CASSQDEGQGVVTGYGYTF
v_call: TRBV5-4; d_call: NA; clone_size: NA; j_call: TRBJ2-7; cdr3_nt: TGTGCCAGCAGCTTGTGGCTGGCCCAGGGCGAGCAGTACTTC; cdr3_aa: CASSLWLAQGEQYF
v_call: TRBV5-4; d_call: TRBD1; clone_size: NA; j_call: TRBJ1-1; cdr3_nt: TGTGCCAGCAGCTTGGGGACAGGGGAGTATGAAGCTTTCTTT; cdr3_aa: CASSLGTGEYEAFF
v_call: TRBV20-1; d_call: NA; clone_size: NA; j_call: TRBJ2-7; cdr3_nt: TGCAGTGCTAGAGTTGGAGGAAAGTCCTACGAGCAGTACTTC; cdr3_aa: CSARVGGKSYEQYF
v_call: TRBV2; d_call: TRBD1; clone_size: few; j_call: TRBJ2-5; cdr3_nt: TGTGCCAGCAGTTACACGGGACAGGGGCCCCAAGGGTCTTTC; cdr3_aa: CASSYTGQGPQGSF
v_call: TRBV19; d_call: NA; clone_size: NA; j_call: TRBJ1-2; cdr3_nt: TGTGCCAGTAGTACGGACCGGGACCTTGGCGACACCTTC; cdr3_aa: CASSTDRDLGDTF
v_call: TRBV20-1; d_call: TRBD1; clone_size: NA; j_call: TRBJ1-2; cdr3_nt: TGCAGTGCTATGGATGCGGGACAGGGGATTAACTATGGCTACACCTTC; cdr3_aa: CSAMDAGQGINYGYTF
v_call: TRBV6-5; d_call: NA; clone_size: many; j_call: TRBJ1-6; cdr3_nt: TGTGCCAGCAGCATTACAGGGAGCAATTCACCCCTCCACTTT; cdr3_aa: CASSITGSNSPLHF
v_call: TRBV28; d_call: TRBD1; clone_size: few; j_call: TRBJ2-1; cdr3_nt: TGTGCCAGCATAGACCGACTCCGGACAGGGGGCATGTCCTACAATGAGCAGTTCTTC; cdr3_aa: CASIDRLRTGGMSYNEQFF
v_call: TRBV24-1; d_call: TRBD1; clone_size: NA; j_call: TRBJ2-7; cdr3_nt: TGTGCCACCAGTGATTCGAGTGGACAGGGGTACGAGCAGTACTTC; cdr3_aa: CATSDSSGQGYEQYF
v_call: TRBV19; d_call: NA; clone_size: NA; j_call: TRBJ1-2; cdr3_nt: TGTGCCACGCGAGACGGTCACTATGGCTACACCTTC; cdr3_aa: CATRDGHYGYTF
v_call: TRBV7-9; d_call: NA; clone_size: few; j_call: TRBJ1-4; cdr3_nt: TGTGCCAGCAGCCGAAAGACAGGTCACGAAAAACTGTTTTTT; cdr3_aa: CASSRKTGHEKLFF
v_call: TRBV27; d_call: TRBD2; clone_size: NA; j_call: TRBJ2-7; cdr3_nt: TGTGCCAGCACCCGGACGTCGGGGGGTGACCACGAGCAGTACTTC; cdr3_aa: CASTRTSGGDHEQYF
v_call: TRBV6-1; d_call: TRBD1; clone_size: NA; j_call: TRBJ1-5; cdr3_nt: TGTGCCAGCAGCGACCTGGACAGGGGAAAAGTGGTGATCAATCAGCCCCAGCATTTT; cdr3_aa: CASSDLDRGKVVINQPQHF
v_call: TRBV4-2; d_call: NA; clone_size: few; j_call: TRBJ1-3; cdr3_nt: TGTGCCAGCAGCCAATCCAAGACTAGCTCTGGAAACACCATATATTTT; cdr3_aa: CASSQSKTSSGNTIYF
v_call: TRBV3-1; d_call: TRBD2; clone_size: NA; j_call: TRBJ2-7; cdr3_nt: TGTGCCAGCAGCCACGGGACTAGCGGGAGCTACGAGCAGTACTTC; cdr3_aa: CASSHGTSGSYEQYF
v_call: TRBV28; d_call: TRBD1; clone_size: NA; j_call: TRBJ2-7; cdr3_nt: TGTGCCAGCCGTGCCTTACAGGGGGCGAGCGAGCAGTACTTC; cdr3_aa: CASRALQGASEQYF
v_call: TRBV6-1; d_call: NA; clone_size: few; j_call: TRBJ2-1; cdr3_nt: TGTGCCAGCAGAGTCCGGAAGGTCCGGATCACGGATGAGCAGTTCTTC; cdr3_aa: CASRVRKVRITDEQFF
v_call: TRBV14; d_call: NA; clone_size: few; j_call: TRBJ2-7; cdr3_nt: TGTGCCAGCAGCCAAGTTCACGAGCAGTACTTC; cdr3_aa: CASSQVHEQYF
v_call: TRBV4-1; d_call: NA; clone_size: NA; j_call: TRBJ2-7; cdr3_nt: TGCGCCAGCAGCCAAGGATGGTCAGGGAGCTCCTACGAGCAGTACTTC; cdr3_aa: CASSQGWSGSSYEQYF
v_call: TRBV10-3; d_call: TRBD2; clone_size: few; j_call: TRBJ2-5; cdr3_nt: TGTGCCATCAGTGTAGCGGGGGGGACCCAAGAGACCCAGTACTTC; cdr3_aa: CAISVAGGTQETQYF
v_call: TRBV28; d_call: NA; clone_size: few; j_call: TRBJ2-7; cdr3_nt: TGTGCCAGCAGTTTACCACCTTGGGGGAGGAGCTCCTACGAGCAGTACTTC; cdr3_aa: CASSLPPWGRSSYEQYF
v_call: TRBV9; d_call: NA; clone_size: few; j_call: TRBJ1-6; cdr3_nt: TGTGCCAGCAGCGTGGGCTCCTATAATTCACCCCTCCACTTT; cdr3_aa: CASSVGSYNSPLHF
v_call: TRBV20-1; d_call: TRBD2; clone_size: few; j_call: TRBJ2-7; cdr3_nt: TGCAGTGCTAGTGGTTGGACTAGCGGGGATCCCTACGAGCAGTACTTC; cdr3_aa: CSASGWTSGDPYEQYF
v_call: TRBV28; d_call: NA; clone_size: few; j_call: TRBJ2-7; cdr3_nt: TGTGCCAGCAGTTTAGGCCTAGCCCGGGAGCAGTACTTC; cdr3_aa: CASSLGLAREQYF
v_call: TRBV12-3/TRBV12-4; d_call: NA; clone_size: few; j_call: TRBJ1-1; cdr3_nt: TGTGCCAGCAGTTTAACCACCACTAGACCTGAAGCTTTCTTT; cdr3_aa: CASSLTTTRPEAFF
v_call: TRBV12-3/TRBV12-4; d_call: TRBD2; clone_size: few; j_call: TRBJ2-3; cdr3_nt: TGTGCCAGCATCTTAACGGGACTAGCGGATAGCACAGATACGCAGTATTTT; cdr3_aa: CASILTGLADSTDTQYF
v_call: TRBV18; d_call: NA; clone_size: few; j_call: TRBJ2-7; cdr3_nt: TGTGCCAGCTCCGCGGGACTGTCCCGCGGGGAGCAGTACTTC; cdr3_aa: CASSAGLSRGEQYF
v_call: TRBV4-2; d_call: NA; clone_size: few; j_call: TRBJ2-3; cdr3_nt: TGTGCCAGCAGCCAAGCACCCGGGACTAGCACAGATACGCAGTATTTT; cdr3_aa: CASSQAPGTSTDTQYF
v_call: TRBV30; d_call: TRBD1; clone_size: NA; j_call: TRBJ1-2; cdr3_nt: TGTGCCTGGAGCAAGGGGGCAGGGGACGGCTACACCTTC; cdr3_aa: CAWSKGAGDGYTF
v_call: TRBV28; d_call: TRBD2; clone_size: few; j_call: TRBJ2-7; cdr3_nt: TGTGCCAGCAGTGCATTGAGGACTAGCGGGTCCTACGAGCAGTACTTC; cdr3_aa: CASSALRTSGSYEQYF
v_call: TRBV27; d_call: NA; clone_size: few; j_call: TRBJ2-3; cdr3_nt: TGTGCCACCTTTCCTTCAGGGGTCACAGATACGCAGTATTTT; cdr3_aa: CATFPSGVTDTQYF
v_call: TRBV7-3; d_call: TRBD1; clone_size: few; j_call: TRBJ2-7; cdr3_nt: TGTGCCAGCAGCTCCCCAGGGGGATCTCAGTACTTC; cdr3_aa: CASSSPGGSQYF
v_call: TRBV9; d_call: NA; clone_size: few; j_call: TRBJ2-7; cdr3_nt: TGTGCCAGCAGCGGAGGGGGGACCTCCTACGAGCAGTACTTC; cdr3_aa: CASSGGGTSYEQYF
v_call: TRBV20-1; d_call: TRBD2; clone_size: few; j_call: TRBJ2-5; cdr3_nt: TGCAGTGCTGCCGTTCCGACTAGCGGGTTTCAAGAGACCCAGTACTTC; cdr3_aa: CSAAVPTSGFQETQYF
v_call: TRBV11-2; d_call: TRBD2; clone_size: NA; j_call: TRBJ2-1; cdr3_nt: TGTGCCAGCAGCTCGATAGCGGGAGGAAGGGGCAATGAGCAGTTCTTC; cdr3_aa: CASSSIAGGRGNEQFF
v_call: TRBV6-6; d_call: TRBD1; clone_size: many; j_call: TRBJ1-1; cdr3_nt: TGTGCCAGCAGTTACTCAACCGTCCGGGACAGGGGCTTTAACACTGAAGCTTTCTTT; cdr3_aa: CASSYSTVRDRGFNTEAFF
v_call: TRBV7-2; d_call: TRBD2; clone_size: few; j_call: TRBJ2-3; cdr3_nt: TGTGCCAGCACCGGGGGGGAGCCCGGGGGAGATACGCAGTATTTT; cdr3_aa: CASTGGEPGGDTQYF
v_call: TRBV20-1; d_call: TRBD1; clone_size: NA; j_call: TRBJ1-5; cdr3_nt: TGCAGTGCCCCGGACAGGGGAGGGAATCAGCCCCAGCATTTT; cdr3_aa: CSAPDRGGNQPQHF
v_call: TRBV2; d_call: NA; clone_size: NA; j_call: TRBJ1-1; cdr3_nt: TGTGCCAGCATCATGAACACTGAAGCTTTCTTT; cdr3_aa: CASIMNTEAFF
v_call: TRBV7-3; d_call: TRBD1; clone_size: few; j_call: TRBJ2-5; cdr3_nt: TGTGCCAGCAGGTCGACAGGGGGCGCGGGAGAGACCCAGTACTTC; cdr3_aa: CASRSTGGAGETQYF
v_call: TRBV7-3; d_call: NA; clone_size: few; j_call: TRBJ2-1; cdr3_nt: TGTGCCAGCAGCCGAAGCAGTGTGGCCAATGAGCAGTTCTTC; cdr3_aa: CASSRSSVANEQFF
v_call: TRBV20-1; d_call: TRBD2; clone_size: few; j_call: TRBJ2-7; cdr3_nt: TGCAGTGCAGGGACTAGCGGGAGTACTGTCGAGCAGTACTTC; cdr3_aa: CSAGTSGSTVEQYF
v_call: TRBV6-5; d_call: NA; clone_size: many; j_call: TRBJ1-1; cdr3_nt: TGTGCCAGCAACAAACAGGGTTCGACTGAAGCTTTCTTT; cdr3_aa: CASNKQGSTEAFF
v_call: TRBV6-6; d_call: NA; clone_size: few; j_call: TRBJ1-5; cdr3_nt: TGTGCCAGCAATAGCGGGGGCAATCATCAGCCCCAGCATTTT; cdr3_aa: CASNSGGNHQPQHF
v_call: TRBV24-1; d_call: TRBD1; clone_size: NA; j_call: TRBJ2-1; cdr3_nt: TGTGCCACCAGTGATACTCCCAGGGGGCAGAACTACAATGAGCAGTTCTTC; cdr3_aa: CATSDTPRGQNYNEQFF
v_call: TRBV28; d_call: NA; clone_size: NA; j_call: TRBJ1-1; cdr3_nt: TGTGCCAGCAGTATCGACAACAGGGAAGGCGGCACTGAAGCTTTCTTT; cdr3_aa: CASSIDNREGGTEAFF
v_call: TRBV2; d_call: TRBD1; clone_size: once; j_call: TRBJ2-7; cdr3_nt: TGTGCCGGCAGCGACAGGGGGTCCTACGAGCAGTACTTC; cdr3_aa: CAGSDRGSYEQYF
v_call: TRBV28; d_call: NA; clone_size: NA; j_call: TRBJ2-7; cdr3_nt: TGTGCCAGCAGTTTTGGGGGTTCCGAGCAGTACTTC; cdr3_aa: CASSFGGSEQYF
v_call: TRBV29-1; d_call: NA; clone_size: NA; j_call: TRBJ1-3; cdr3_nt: TGCAGCGTAATGGGGGATGCGTCTGGAAACACCATATATTTT; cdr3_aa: CSVMGDASGNTIYF
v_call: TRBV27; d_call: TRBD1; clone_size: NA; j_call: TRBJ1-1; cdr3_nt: TGTGCCAGCTCTCGTTCGGGCCCCCGACAGGGATCCCCTTCCACTGAAGCTTTCTTT; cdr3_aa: CASSRSGPRQGSPSTEAFF
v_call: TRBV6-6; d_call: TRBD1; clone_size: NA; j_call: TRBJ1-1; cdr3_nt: TGTGCCAGCAGTTACTCCGGGACAGGGAGAACTGAAGCTTTCTTT; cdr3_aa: CASSYSGTGRTEAFF
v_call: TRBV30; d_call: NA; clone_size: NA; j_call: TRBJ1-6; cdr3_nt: TGTGCCTGGAGTGGTGGTCAGGTTAATTCACCCCTCCACTTT; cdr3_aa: CAWSGGQVNSPLHF
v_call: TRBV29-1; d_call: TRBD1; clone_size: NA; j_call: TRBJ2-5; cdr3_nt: TGCAGCGCCAAACAGGGGGCATTGGAGACCCAGTACTTC; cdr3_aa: CSAKQGALETQYF
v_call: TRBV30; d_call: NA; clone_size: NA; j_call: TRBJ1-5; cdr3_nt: TGTGCCTGGAGTGTAGATAGGGGGACGTTCGGAATTCAGCCCCAGCATTTT; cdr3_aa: CAWSVDRGTFGIQPQHF
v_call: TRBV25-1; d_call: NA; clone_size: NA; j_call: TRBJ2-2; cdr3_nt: TGTGCCAGCAGTGAACCGACCGAGGCCGGGGAGCTGTTTTTT; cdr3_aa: CASSEPTEAGELFF